The text below deals with one T cell receptor beta chain. Its antigen is not identified. This CDR3 comprises 13 residues. The germline V gene encodes CDR1 DFQATT and CDR2 SNEGSKA (reference sequence). V dropped 7 bases and J dropped 6 bases, with 19 bases sitting between them. These data are taken from a study of CD8 T cells in Susac syndrome. TEMRA cells were enriched by FACS, and CD4+ and CD8+ T cells were negatively isolated. Random hexamers were used to reverse transcribe 0.5 to 1 ug of RNA. With immunoSEQ multiplex PCR, TCR beta CDR3 was amplified across 54 Vbeta and 13 Jbeta. MiXCR, run by TCRdb on the immunoSEQ multiplex PCR reads, gives a single entry per CDR3 protein. The repertoire holds 250,000 to 350,000 distinct CDR3 sequences, about 91% seen once, with roughly 0.07% in the top ten. Notes on the study in general: The study recognized that the number of individuals in its TCR sequencing and HLA analysis was relatively small.

This sequence was found in a human donor with multiple sclerosis. V gene TRBV20-1 combines with J gene TRBJ2-7; no firm D call. The material sequenced was CD4+ T cells from PBMCs. Written as DNA, the CDR3 is TGCAGTGGGGCGAGGCCATCATCCCCCGAGCAGTACTTC. This gives the protein CSGARPSSPEQYF.